This T cell receptor beta chain originates from a study of OX40 agonist ivuxolimab in advanced cancers. Across the whole study: Every 2 weeks, patients got intravenous ivuxolimab at one of six dose levels (0.01-10 mg/kg). Patients treated during dose escalation were battling hepatocellular carcinoma, melanoma, renal cell or head and neck cancer. Partial responses occurred in Three dose-escalation patients, one with hepatocellular carcinoma and two with cutaneous melanoma.

This table comes from immunoSEQ multiplex PCR, and its TCRdb copy is limited to in-frame clones, with some not included. The table records around 40,000 clones, less than 85% of them present only once. The sampling schedule covered blood at baseline, cycle 4 day 1, and cycle 7 day 1. Germline CDR1 KGHSY, CDR2 FQNENV. CDR3 length: 17 residues. Between the trimmed V and J ends, which lost 0 bases and 4 bases, there was a span of 16 bases. This TCR was sampled from an adult with an advanced solid tumor such as melanoma, head and neck, liver or kidney cancer. This specimen was CD4+ or CD8+ T cells sorted from blood, taken in a trial of the OX40 agonist ivuxolimab. The J gene is TRBJ1-5, the V gene TRBV16; D perhaps matches TRBD1 (6 bases). The CDR3 is CASSQSFGGLGNQPQHF. Here the CDR3 DNA reads TGTGCCAGCAGCCAATCGTTCGGGGGGCTAGGAAATCAGCCCCAGCATTTT.